A selection of T cell receptor beta chains follows, all from one sample in a study of long-term antiretroviral therapy in people with HIV. The table came from immunoSEQ multiplex PCR; TCRdb's copy has only in-frame clones and leaves some out. The sample contains 25,000 to 30,000 clones, roughly three quarters of which appear only once. The source was unsorted PBMCs, collected 2.1 years after starting antiretroviral therapy. Receptor source: a man aged 30 to 45 with HIV. Both conserved end residues are part of each CDR3. Expanded clones are given a class, and other clones once, few, many or no size at all.

CASSQRQSSGANVLTF | TRBV13 | 16 | - | TRBJ2-6
CASTKRREPGQNYGYTF | TRBV28 | 17 | few | TRBJ1-2
CASSQEEGQFTYEQYF | TRBV4-1 | 16 | - | TRBJ2-7
CASSHSGGSYNEQFF | TRBV4-2 | 15 | - | TRBJ2-1
CASSLGDRGWDTEAFF | TRBV5-5 | 16 | once | TRBJ1-1
CASSGWTSGYEQYF | TRBV5-5 | 14 | - | TRBJ2-7
CASSFLGDSGNTIYF | TRBV5-6 | 15 | once | TRBJ1-3
CASSFPGQGNYGYTF | TRBV7-9 | 15 | - | TRBJ1-2
CASSYFLNLEAQYF | TRBV6-5 | 14 | - | TRBJ2-5
CASSYSLAELNTEAFF | TRBV6-5 | 16 | once | TRBJ1-1
CASSYSRTGSKNIQYF | TRBV6-5 | 16 | - | TRBJ2-4
CASSYGPSYEQYF | TRBV27 | 13 | - | TRBJ2-7
CASSFGVEGNIQYF | TRBV7-8 | 14 | - | TRBJ2-4
CASAGPQTGELFF | TRBV19 | 13 | - | TRBJ2-2
CASSVAQASYEQYF | TRBV9 | 14 | - | TRBJ2-7
CASSLGLRETEQYF | TRBV11-1 | 14 | - | TRBJ2-7
CASSKDPGEAWPQHF | TRBV6-1 | 15 | - | TRBJ1-5
CASQTGSIYGNTIYF | TRBV25-1 | 15 | - | TRBJ1-3
CASSSRTVGDRETQYF | TRBV7-9 | 16 | once | TRBJ2-5
CASSFPVGAYEQYF | TRBV28 | 14 | - | TRBJ2-7
CASSPLAGDTNNEQFF | TRBV5-6 | 16 | - | TRBJ2-1
CATSTGGATYGYTF | TRBV15 | 14 | few | TRBJ1-2
CASSSVALGPRNTEAFF | TRBV7-9 | 17 | few | TRBJ1-1
CASSRLGLAGNNEQFF | TRBV19 | 16 | - | TRBJ2-1
CASSHTKSGNTIYF | TRBV6-6 | 14 | - | TRBJ1-3
CASSQSSGFNEKLFF | TRBV23-1 | 15 | - | TRBJ1-4
CASSQPRVTGHRINYGYTF | TRBV4-2 | 19 | - | TRBJ1-2
CASSSRVGTDTQYF | TRBV5-1 | 14 | - | TRBJ2-3
CASSSPVTGRADSPLHF | TRBV5-5 | 17 | - | TRBJ1-6
CASSFGNTEAFF | TRBV7-9 | 12 | - | TRBJ1-1
CASSSDRRGGRYEQYF | TRBV28 | 16 | - | TRBJ2-7
CASAGYSNQPQHF | TRBV6-5 | 13 | - | TRBJ1-5
CASRTDPNTGELFF | TRBV5-1 | 14 | - | TRBJ2-2
CASSWGSNQPQHF | TRBV27 | 13 | - | TRBJ1-5
CASSLGQGAYEQYF | TRBV5-1 | 14 | - | TRBJ2-7
CASSPGTGTRYEQYF | TRBV5-4 | 15 | - | TRBJ2-7
CASSFGQGASGANVLTF | TRBV2 | 17 | - | TRBJ2-6
CASRIGRGRTEAFF | TRBV5-5 | 14 | once | TRBJ1-1
CATDSGLAGYTF | TRBV6-5 | 12 | few | TRBJ1-2
CASSEAQYGQPQHF | TRBV6-1 | 14 | - | TRBJ1-5
CASRWDRGASEQYF | TRBV19 | 14 | - | TRBJ2-7
CASGDLAGGPPTQYF | TRBV11-2 | 15 | - | TRBJ2-5